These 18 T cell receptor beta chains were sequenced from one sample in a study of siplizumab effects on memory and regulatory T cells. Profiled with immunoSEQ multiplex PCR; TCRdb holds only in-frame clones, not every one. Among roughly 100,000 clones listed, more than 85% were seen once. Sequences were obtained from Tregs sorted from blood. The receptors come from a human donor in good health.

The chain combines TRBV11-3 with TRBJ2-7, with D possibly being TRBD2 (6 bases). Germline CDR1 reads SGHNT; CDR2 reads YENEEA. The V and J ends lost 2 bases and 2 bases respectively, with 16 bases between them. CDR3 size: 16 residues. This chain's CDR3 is CASSLIIGTAPYEQYF. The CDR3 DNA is TGTGCCAGCAGCTTAATCATTGGGACTGCACCCTACGAGCAGTACTTC.

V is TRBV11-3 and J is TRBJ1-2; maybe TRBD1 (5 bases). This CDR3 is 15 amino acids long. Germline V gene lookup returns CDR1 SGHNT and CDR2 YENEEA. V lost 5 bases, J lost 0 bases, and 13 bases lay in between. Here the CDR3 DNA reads TGTGCCAGCAGCCTAGGGGCCGTTTCTAACTATGGCTACACCTTC. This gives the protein CASSLGAVSNYGYTF.

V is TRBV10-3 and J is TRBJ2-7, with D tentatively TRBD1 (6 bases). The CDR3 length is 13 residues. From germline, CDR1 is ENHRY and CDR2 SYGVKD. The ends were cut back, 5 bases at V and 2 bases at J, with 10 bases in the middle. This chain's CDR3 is CAISRTAAYEQYF. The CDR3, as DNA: TGTGCCATCAGTCGGACAGCCGCCTACGAGCAGTACTTC.

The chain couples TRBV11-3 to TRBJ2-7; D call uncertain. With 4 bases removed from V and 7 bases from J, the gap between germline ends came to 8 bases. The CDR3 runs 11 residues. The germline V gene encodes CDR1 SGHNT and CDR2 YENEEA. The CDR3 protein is CASSSVDEQYF. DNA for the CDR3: TGTGCCAGCAGCTCCGTCGATGAGCAGTACTTC.

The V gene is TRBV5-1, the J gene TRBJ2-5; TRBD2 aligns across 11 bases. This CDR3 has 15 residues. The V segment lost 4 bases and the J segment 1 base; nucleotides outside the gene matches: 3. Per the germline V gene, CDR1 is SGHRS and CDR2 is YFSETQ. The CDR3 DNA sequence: TGCGCCAGCAGCCCCGGACTAGCGGGCCAAGAGACCCAGTACTTC. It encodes CASSPGLAGQETQYF.

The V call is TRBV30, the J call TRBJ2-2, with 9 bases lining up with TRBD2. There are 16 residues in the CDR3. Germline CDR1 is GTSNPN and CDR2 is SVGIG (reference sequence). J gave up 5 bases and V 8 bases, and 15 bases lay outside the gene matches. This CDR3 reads CARGGLAGVRTGELFF. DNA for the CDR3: TGTGCCCGGGGAGGGTTAGCGGGAGTTCGAACCGGGGAGCTGTTTTTT.

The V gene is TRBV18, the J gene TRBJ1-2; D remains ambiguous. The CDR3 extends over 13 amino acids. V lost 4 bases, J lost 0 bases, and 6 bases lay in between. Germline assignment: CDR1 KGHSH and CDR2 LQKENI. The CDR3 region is CASSRAPNYGYTF. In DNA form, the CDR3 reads TGTGCCAGCTCACGGGCCCCTAACTATGGCTACACCTTC.

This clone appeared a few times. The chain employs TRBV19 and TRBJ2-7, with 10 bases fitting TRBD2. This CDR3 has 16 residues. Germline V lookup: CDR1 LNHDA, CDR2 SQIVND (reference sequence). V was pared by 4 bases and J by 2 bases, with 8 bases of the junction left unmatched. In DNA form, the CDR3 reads TGTGCCAGTAGTAAGGCTAGCGGGGGTAAACCCTACGAGCAGTACTTC. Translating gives CASSKASGGKPYEQYF.

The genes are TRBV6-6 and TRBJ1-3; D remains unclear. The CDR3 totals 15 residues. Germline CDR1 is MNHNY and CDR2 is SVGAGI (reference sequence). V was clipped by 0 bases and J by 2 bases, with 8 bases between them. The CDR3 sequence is CASSYSRAAGNTIYF. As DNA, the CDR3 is TGTGCCAGCAGTTACTCCCGGGCTGCTGGAAACACCATATATTTT.

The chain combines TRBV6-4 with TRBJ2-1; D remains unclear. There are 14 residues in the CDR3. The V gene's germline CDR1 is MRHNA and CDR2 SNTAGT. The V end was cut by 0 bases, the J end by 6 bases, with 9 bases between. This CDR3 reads CASSDSPNSNEQFF. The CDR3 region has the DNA TGTGCCAGCAGTGACTCTCCAAACTCCAATGAGCAGTTCTTC.

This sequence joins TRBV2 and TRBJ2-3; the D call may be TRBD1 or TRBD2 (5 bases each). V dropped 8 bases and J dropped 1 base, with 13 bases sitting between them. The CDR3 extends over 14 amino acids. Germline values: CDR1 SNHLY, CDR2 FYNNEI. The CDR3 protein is CASQWGYGTDTQYF. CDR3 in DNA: TGTGCCAGCCAGTGGGGGTACGGCACAGATACGCAGTATTTT. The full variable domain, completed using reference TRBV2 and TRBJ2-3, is EPEVTQTPSHQVTQMGQEVILRCVPISNHLYFYWYRQILGQKVEFLVSFYNNEISEKSEIFDDQFSVERPDGSNFTLKIRSTKLEDSAMYFCASQWGYGTDTQYFGPGTRLTVL.

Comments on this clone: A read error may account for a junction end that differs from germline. This CDR3 is CASSPSILVGTIF. The CDR3 region has the DNA TGTGCCAGCAGCCCGTCGATATTAGTAGGGACTATTTTC. V is TRBV4-2 and J is TRBJ2-7; 7 nucleotides align to TRBD2. CDR1 is LGHNA and CDR2 is YNFKEQ in the germline V gene. CDR3 length: 13 residues.

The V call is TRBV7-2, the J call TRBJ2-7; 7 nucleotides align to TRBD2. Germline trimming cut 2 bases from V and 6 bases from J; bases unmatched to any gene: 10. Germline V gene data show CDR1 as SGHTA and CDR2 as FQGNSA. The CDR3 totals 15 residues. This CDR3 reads CASSLNPRGYSEQYF. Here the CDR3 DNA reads TGTGCCAGCAGCTTAAATCCGCGGGGGTACAGCGAGCAGTACTTC.

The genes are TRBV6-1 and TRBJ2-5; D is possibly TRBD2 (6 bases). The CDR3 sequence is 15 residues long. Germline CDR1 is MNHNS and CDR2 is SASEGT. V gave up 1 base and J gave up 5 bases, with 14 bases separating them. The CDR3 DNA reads TGTGCCAGCAGTGAAGATTGGCGGAGCGGGGAGACCCAGTACTTC. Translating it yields CASSEDWRSGETQYF.

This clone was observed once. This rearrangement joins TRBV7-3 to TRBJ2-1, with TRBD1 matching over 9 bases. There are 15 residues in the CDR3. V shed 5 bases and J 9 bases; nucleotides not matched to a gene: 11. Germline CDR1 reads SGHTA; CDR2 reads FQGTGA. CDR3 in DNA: TGTGCCAGCAGCGAAGCCGGGACAGGGACCGGTGAGCAGTTCTTC. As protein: CASSEAGTGTGEQFF.

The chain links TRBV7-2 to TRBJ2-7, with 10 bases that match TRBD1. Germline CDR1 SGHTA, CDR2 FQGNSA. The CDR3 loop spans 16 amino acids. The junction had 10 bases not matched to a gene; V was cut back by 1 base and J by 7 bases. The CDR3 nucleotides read TGTGCCAGCAGCTTAGGGGGACAGGGGAAGTCGGGTGAGCAGTACTTC. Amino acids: CASSLGGQGKSGEQYF.

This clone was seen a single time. The CDR3 DNA reads TGTGCCTGGAGTCTGAAAGGCTGGTCGGTGAACACTGAAGCTTTCTTT. Translating gives CAWSLKGWSVNTEAFF. The V call is TRBV30, the J call TRBJ1-1; D not resolved. Trimming took 2 bases from V and 0 from J, leaving 16 bases between them. The CDR3 is 16 amino acids. From germline, CDR1 is GTSNPN and CDR2 SVGIG (reference sequence).

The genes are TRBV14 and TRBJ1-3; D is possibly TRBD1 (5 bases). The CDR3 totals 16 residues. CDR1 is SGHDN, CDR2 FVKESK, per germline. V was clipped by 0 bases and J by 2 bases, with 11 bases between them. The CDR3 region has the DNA TGTGCCAGCAGCCAAGAACTCCCAGGGACTGGAAACACCATATATTTT. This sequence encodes CASSQELPGTGNTIYF.